The 24 T cell receptor beta chains below all came from one sample that was sequenced in a study of CD8 T cells in Susac syndrome. With random hexamers, about 0.5 to 1 ug RNA was reverse transcribed. A single record per CDR3 protein comes from TCRdb applying MiXCR to the immunoSEQ multiplex PCR reads. This sample has under 200,000 distinct CDR3 sequences; about 91% occur once, and the top ten carry 0.08%. The sequencing sample was made of CD4+ T cells from PBMCs. These receptors were taken from a human donor in good health.

The chain employs TRBV28 and TRBJ2-7; D not resolved. The CDR3 loop spans 13 amino acids. Trimming removed 5 bases at V and 0 bases at J, with 8 bases between. Germline V gene sequence: CDR1 MDHEN, CDR2 SYDVKM. DNA for the CDR3: TGTGCCAGCAGTCGGTCCAACTCCTACGAGCAGTACTTC. Protein: CASSRSNSYEQYF.

The J gene is TRBJ1-2, the V gene TRBV6-1, with 8 bases identical to TRBD1. The germline CDR1 and CDR2 sequences are MNHNS and SASEGT. CDR3 length equals 13 residues. The ends lost 6 bases at V and 7 bases at J; junction bases unmatched: 7. This CDR3 is CASSETGDGGYTF. CDR3 in DNA: TGTGCCAGCAGCGAGACAGGGGACGGTGGCTACACCTTC.

This clonotype was counted only a few times. The chain links TRBV18 to TRBJ1-1, with a possible D match to TRBD1 (5 bases). The CDR3 is 17 amino acids. Deletions cut 0 bases from V and 0 bases from J, with 14 bases between. Germline-derived CDR1 and CDR2 are KGHSH and LQKENI. The CDR3 loop is CASSPPGVAGMNTEAFF. The CDR3 DNA reads TGTGCCAGCTCACCACCGGGGGTGGCAGGGATGAACACTGAAGCTTTCTTT.

This clonotype appeared a single time. The rearrangement links TRBV7-2 to TRBJ2-7; D is possibly TRBD1 (5 bases). Germline assignment: CDR1 SGHTA and CDR2 FQGNSA. Trimming took off 2 bases at V and 1 base at J, with 12 bases between the two ends. The CDR3 spans 15 residues. CDR3 in amino acids: CASSLPGPLSYEQYF. The CDR3 coding sequence is TGTGCCAGCAGCTTACCAGGGCCCCTTTCCTACGAGCAGTACTTC.

This chain joins TRBV10-3 and TRBJ1-2; possibly TRBD1 for D (6 bases). CDR1 ENHRY and CDR2 SYGVKD come from the germline V gene. Trimming stripped 6 bases from V and 4 bases from J, with 15 bases between. The CDR3 extends over 14 amino acids. The DNA for the CDR3 is TGTGCCATCAGAGACATAGGACAGCCCTATGGCTACACCTTC. This gives the protein CAIRDIGQPYGYTF.

J is TRBJ2-5 and V is TRBV28, with 9 bases aligning to TRBD2. CDR1 is MDHEN, CDR2 SYDVKM, per germline. The J segment lost 1 base and the V segment lost 5 bases, leaving 5 bases of the junction unmatched. The CDR3 is made up of 15 amino acids. CDR3 DNA: TGTGCCAGCAGTCCGTCTAGCGGGGTCCAAGAGACCCAGTACTTC. Protein: CASSPSSGVQETQYF.

The chain is built from TRBV3-1 and TRBJ2-3; D might be TRBD1 (5 bases). Trimming pared 2 bases from V and 2 bases from J, leaving 11 bases between. Germline assignment: CDR1 LGHDT and CDR2 YNNKEL (reference sequence). The CDR3 has 15 residues. CDR3 amino acids: CASSQWQGPTDTQYF. The CDR3 DNA sequence: TGTGCCAGCAGCCAATGGCAGGGTCCCACAGATACGCAGTATTTT.

CDR3 sequence reads: CASSLEPDSYNEQFF. CDR3 in DNA: TGTGCCAGCAGCTTAGAGCCCGACTCCTACAATGAGCAGTTCTTC. The rearrangement joins TRBV11-2 to TRBJ2-1; D unresolved. Germline values: CDR1 SGHAT, CDR2 FQNNGV. The ends were cut back, 0 bases at V and 0 bases at J, with 6 bases in the middle. The CDR3 has 15 residues.

The gene calls are TRBV3-1 and TRBJ1-1; no definite D call. CDR1 and CDR2 from the germline V gene are LGHDT and YNNKEL (reference sequence). V shed 3 bases and J shed 4 bases, with 12 bases lying between them. CDR3 length equals 14 residues. Here the CDR3 reads CASSQGYAGTEAFF. The CDR3 nucleotides read TGTGCCAGCAGCCAGGGATATGCTGGCACTGAAGCTTTCTTT.

This chain uses TRBV7-2 with TRBJ1-2; 8 nucleotides line up with TRBD1. The J segment lost 8 bases and the V segment lost 4 bases, leaving 9 bases of the junction unmatched. The CDR3 runs to 14 residues. Germline assignment: CDR1 SGHTA and CDR2 FQGNSA. The CDR3 sequence is CASSSQGGLLGYTF. Written as DNA, the CDR3 is TGTGCCAGCAGCTCACAGGGGGGCCTTCTGGGCTACACCTTC. Drawing the rest from reference TRBV7-2 and TRBJ1-2, the complete variable domain is GAGVSQSPSNKVTEKGKDVELRCDPISGHTALYWYRQSLGQGLEFLIYFQGNSAPDKSGLPSDRFSAERTGGSVSTLTIQRTQQEDSAVYLCASSSQGGLLGYTFGSGTRLTVV.

The chain is built from TRBV6-1 and TRBJ2-5, with D unclear. This CDR3 comprises 14 residues. Germline loops: CDR1 MNHNS, CDR2 SASEGT. Trimming pared 7 bases from V and 2 bases from J, leaving 14 bases between. The CDR3 region has the DNA TGTGCCAGCAATATTCTGGGGATTCAAGAGACCCAGTACTTC. It specifies CASNILGIQETQYF.

The chain recombines TRBV11-2 with TRBJ2-1, with D possibly being TRBD1 (6 bases). This CDR3 comprises 13 residues. Germline V gene lookup returns CDR1 SGHAT and CDR2 FQNNGV. Trimming left V 3 bases short and J 6 bases short, with 9 bases between. CDR3 sequence (DNA): TGTGCCAGCAGCTTTACACAGGGCAATGAGCAGTTCTTC. It encodes CASSFTQGNEQFF.

This clonotype showed up just once. The chain links TRBV20-1 to TRBJ2-7, with 9 bases that match TRBD2. The CDR3 runs to 17 residues. CDR1 is DFQATT and CDR2 is SNEGSKA in the germline V gene (reference sequence). Trimming took 3 bases from V and 1 from J; bases not matched to a gene: 13. The CDR3 reads CSARSSQGAGGSYEQYF. The CDR3 DNA sequence: TGCAGTGCTAGGTCCTCCCAAGGAGCGGGAGGTTCCTACGAGCAGTACTTC.

The J gene is TRBJ2-7, the V gene TRBV9; D is undetermined. The germline CDR1 and CDR2 sequences are SGDLS and YYNGEE. The CDR3 loop spans 14 amino acids. V lost 2 bases and J lost 1, with 10 bases in between. The CDR3 spells CASSVGQDSYEQYF. The CDR3 nucleotides are TGTGCCAGCAGCGTGGGCCAGGATTCCTACGAGCAGTACTTC.

The chain has TRBV9 and TRBJ1-2, with D uncertain. This CDR3 contains 15 residues. V gave up 4 bases and J gave up 6 bases, with 19 bases separating them. Germline values: CDR1 SGDLS, CDR2 YYNGEE. This CDR3 reads CASSLRPRTDHGYTF. The CDR3 DNA reads as TGTGCCAGCAGCCTAAGACCGCGGACTGACCATGGCTACACCTTC.

The chain links TRBV2 to TRBJ2-3, with 7 bases identical to TRBD1. The CDR3 spans 14 residues. Trimming took 3 bases from V and 3 from J; bases not matched to a gene: 3. Germline V gene lookup returns CDR1 SNHLY and CDR2 FYNNEI. The DNA of the CDR3 is TGTGCCAGCAGTGAGACAGGGCTAACAGATACGCAGTATTTT. This sequence encodes CASSETGLTDTQYF.

The chain links TRBV2 to TRBJ2-7; D unclear. This CDR3 contains 12 residues. The germline V gene has CDR1 SNHLY and CDR2 FYNNEI. V lost 5 bases, J lost 0 bases, and 5 bases lay in between. The CDR3 DNA reads TGTGCCAGCAGTTTCTTCTCCTACGAGCAGTACTTC. It is translated as CASSFFSYEQYF.

The genes are TRBV27 and TRBJ1-2, with 8 bases aligning to TRBD1. CDR1 MNHEY and CDR2 SMNVEV come from the germline V gene (reference sequence). CDR3 length equals 16 residues. The V gene end was trimmed by 2 bases and the J gene end by 4 bases; junction bases not matched to a gene: 9. This CDR3 is CASSLNRQGATYGYTF. In nucleotides, the CDR3 is TGTGCCAGCAGTTTAAATCGGCAGGGGGCGACCTATGGCTACACCTTC.

The count of this clonotype is one. The CDR3 reads CSAPAPPRVGNQPQHF. As DNA, the CDR3 is TGCAGCGCCCCCGCCCCCCCCAGGGTGGGCAATCAGCCCCAGCATTTT. The rearrangement links TRBV29-1 to TRBJ1-5, with D maybe TRBD1 (5 bases). Germline assignment: CDR1 SQVTM and CDR2 ANQGSEA. The CDR3 spans 16 residues. Trimming cost V 7 bases and J 2 bases, with 21 bases left between them. The full variable domain, in which reference TRBV29-1 and TRBJ1-5 provide the parts outside the CDR3, is SAVISQKPSRDICQRGTSLTIQCQVDSQVTMMFWYRQQPGQSLTLIATANQGSEATYESGFVIDKFPISRPNLTFSTLTVSNMSPEDSSIYLCSAPAPPRVGNQPQHFGDGTRLSIL.

The chain is built from TRBV6-4 and TRBJ2-6; no clear D. The V end was cut by 3 bases, the J end by 0 bases, with 6 bases between. Germline V lookup: CDR1 MRHNA, CDR2 SNTAGT. This CDR3 region has 15 residues. CDR3 in DNA: TGTGCCAGCAGTGATCGGTACTCTGGGGCCAACGTCCTGACTTTC. It codes for CASSDRYSGANVLTF.

The rearrangement uses TRBV20-1 and TRBJ2-1, with 14 bases that match TRBD2. CDR3 length equals 18 residues. The V segment lost 5 bases and the J segment 0 bases; nucleotides outside the gene matches: 9. The V gene's germline CDR1 is DFQATT and CDR2 SNEGSKA (reference sequence). The CDR3 sequence: CSAPSRLAGGSSYNEQFF. The CDR3, as DNA: TGCAGTGCTCCCTCGCGACTAGCGGGGGGGAGCTCCTACAATGAGCAGTTCTTC.

The chain uses TRBV6-1 and TRBJ2-1; 9 nucleotides line up with TRBD2. Germline V gene data show CDR1 as MNHNS and CDR2 as SASEGT. The CDR3 is 16 amino acids. The V and J ends lost 4 bases and 0 bases, in that order; junction bases with no gene match: 4. CDR3: CASSVGSGSSYNEQFF. The DNA for the CDR3 is TGTGCCAGCAGTGTGGGTAGCGGGAGCTCCTACAATGAGCAGTTCTTC.

This sequence joins TRBV25-1 and TRBJ2-7; perhaps TRBD1 as D (7 bases). The CDR3 loop spans 13 amino acids. With 5 bases removed from V and 4 bases from J, the gap between germline ends came to 12 bases. Germline V lookup: CDR1 MGHDK, CDR2 SYGVNS. The CDR3 region is CASSTAGGYEQYF. The CDR3, as DNA: TGTGCCAGCAGTACGGCAGGGGGGTACGAGCAGTACTTC.

The chain joins TRBV7-6 to TRBJ2-3; either TRBD1 or TRBD2 may supply D (5 bases each). The CDR3 runs 16 residues. Germline-derived CDR1 and CDR2 are SGHVS and FNYEAQ. Trimming cost V 5 bases and J 3 bases, with 18 bases left between them. CDR3 coding DNA: TGTGCCAGCAGCCCGGAGGCAGGGACGTGGACAGATACGCAGTATTTT. Residues: CASSPEAGTWTDTQYF.